These 12 T cell receptor beta chains came from one sample sequenced in a study of blood T cell repertoires in COVID-19 (TCRdb year 2020). Library prep was done by the immunoSEQ multiplex PCR assay. Not all clones reach the TCRdb copy of this immuneACCESS table, which keeps in-frame sequences only. Checked studies attribute under half of the gap to unresolved V genes and leave the rest unexplained. This sample is represented by some 200,000 clones; around 89% of them were singletons. Jointly, the top ten make up 0.7% to 0.9% of the sample. Sequenced input: PBMCs or T cells enriched from blood (not recorded which). Receptor source: a woman between 18 and 30 years old who had recovered from COVID-19.

This clone was seen a handful of times. The chain carries TRBV14 and TRBJ2-2, with 8 bases that match TRBD2. The CDR3 has 18 residues. After removal of 1 base from V and 1 base from J, the junction contained 8 bases not matched to a gene. CDR1 is SGHDN and CDR2 is FVKESK in the germline V gene. Written as DNA, the CDR3 is TGTGCCAGCAGCCAAGGAATCGTACTAGCGGAGAACACCGGGGAGCTGTTTTTT. Residues: CASSQGIVLAENTGELFF.

In its sample, this clone was seen once. The chain is built from TRBV10-3 and TRBJ2-5; 12 nucleotides line up with TRBD2. Germline V gene lookup returns CDR1 ENHRY and CDR2 SYGVKD. J lost 2 bases, V lost 2 bases, and 3 bases had no gene match. This CDR3 is built from 16 residues. The CDR3 region is CAISEGLAGIQETQYF. The CDR3 DNA sequence: TGTGCCATCAGTGAGGGACTAGCGGGAATACAAGAGACCCAGTACTTC.

V gene TRBV3-1 (or the pseudogene TRBV3-2) combines with J gene TRBJ2-3, with D tentatively TRBD1 (6 bases). This CDR3 is built from 15 residues. Trimming removed 6 bases at V and 5 bases at J, with 18 bases between. Germline values: CDR1 LGHDT, CDR2 YNNKEL (reference sequence). Here the CDR3 reads CASSSGTAQGDTQYF. The CDR3 DNA is TGTGCCAGCAGTTCCGGGACCGCACAGGGAGATACGCAGTATTTT.

The CDR3 region has the DNA TGTGCCAGCAGGAACCGGGACTCGGGCTACGAGCAGTACTTC. Its translation: CASRNRDSGYEQYF. V gene TRBV2 combines with J gene TRBJ2-7; D is perhaps TRBD2 (6 bases). The germline V gene has CDR1 SNHLY and CDR2 FYNNEI. This CDR3 has 14 amino acids. Trimming shortened V by 6 bases and J by 3 bases, and 15 bases separated the two germline ends.

Only a few counts were recorded for this clone. The chain is built from TRBV28 and TRBJ1-1; D is uncertain. The V end lost 4 bases, the J end lost 7 bases, and 10 bases lay between the germline ends. CDR3 length: 12 amino acids. Germline V gives CDR1 MDHEN, CDR2 SYDVKM. CDR3 in amino acids: CASSSYQREAFF. As DNA, the CDR3 is TGTGCCAGCAGTTCATACCAGCGTGAAGCTTTCTTT.

The V gene is TRBV5-1, the J gene TRBJ2-7, with 8 bases matching TRBD1. The germline V gene encodes CDR1 SGHRS and CDR2 YFSETQ. The length of the CDR3 is 15 residues. Germline trimming cut 3 bases from V and 3 bases from J; bases unmatched to any gene: 8. The CDR3 loop reads CASSSIQGEYYEQYF. CDR3 sequence (DNA): TGCGCCAGCAGCTCAATACAGGGGGAATACTACGAGCAGTACTTC.

This chain's CDR3 is CASSSTSGPYNEQFF. The CDR3, as DNA: TGTGCCAGCAGCTCGACTAGCGGGCCTTACAATGAGCAGTTCTTC. V is TRBV7-9 and J is TRBJ2-1, with 10 bases aligning to TRBD2. Trimming at V came to 4 bases and at J to 4 bases, leaving 4 bases not matched to a gene. Per germline, CDR1 SEHNR and CDR2 FQNEAQ (reference sequence). This CDR3 has 15 residues.

The gene calls are TRBV2 and TRBJ2-2; D perhaps matches TRBD2 (5 bases). V was trimmed by 5 bases and J by 7 bases, leaving 14 bases between them. CDR3 length: 14 amino acids. Germline CDR1 and CDR2: SNHLY and FYNNEI. This CDR3 reads CASSSAVLVGELFF. The CDR3 DNA reads as TGTGCCAGCAGTTCAGCGGTGTTGGTCGGGGAGCTGTTTTTT.

The chain has TRBV6-5 and TRBJ2-7; the match to TRBD1 covers 10 bases. Germline V gives CDR1 MNHEY, CDR2 SVGAGI. The CDR3 is 15 residues long. V lost 6 bases, J lost 3 bases, and 8 bases stayed unmatched. The chain's CDR3 is CASRVDRGLIYEQYF. The CDR3 bases are TGTGCCAGCAGGGTAGACAGGGGGCTCATCTACGAGCAGTACTTC.

The chain links TRBV28 to TRBJ2-1, with 7 bases fitting TRBD1. The trim removed 6 bases at V and 4 bases at J, leaving 15 bases unmatched. Germline V CDR1 and CDR2: MDHEN, SYDVKM. There are 17 residues in the CDR3. CDR3 nucleotide sequence: TGTGCCAGCAGCCGCGTTTGGAGGACAGGAGATTACAATGAGCAGTTCTTC. This sequence encodes CASSRVWRTGDYNEQFF.

The chain carries TRBV28 and TRBJ2-7; possible D gene TRBD1, 5 bases. Germline values: CDR1 MDHEN, CDR2 SYDVKM. CDR3 length: 14 amino acids. Deletions cut 8 bases from V and 2 bases from J, with 16 bases between. CDR3 nucleotide sequence: TGTGCCAGCCAGGGTATCCTCAATACCTACGAGCAGTACTTC. Translated, it gives CASQGILNTYEQYF.

The chain uses TRBV27 and TRBJ2-1; a weak D match, TRBD1 (5 bases). The CDR3 totals 14 residues. Germline V gene data show CDR1 as MNHEY and CDR2 as SMNVEV (reference sequence). V lost 6 bases, J lost 8 bases, and 17 bases lay in between. For the CDR3, the DNA is TGTGCCAGCAGAGCCTTCGGGCTAGGGGATGAGCAGTTCTTC. Translation: CASRAFGLGDEQFF.